The entry that follows covers one T cell receptor (beta chain) sequence. TCRdb's copy holds only in-frame clones and misses some; the assay was immunoSEQ multiplex PCR. The repertoire holds tens of thousands of clones, with around 90% as singletons. This sample was taken from a study of T cell changes during pregnancy in multiple sclerosis. The V end lost 6 bases, the J end lost 4 bases, and 19 bases lay between the germline ends. The germline V gene has CDR1 LNHDA and CDR2 SQIVND (reference sequence). This CDR3 has 16 residues. V usage is TRBV19 and J usage is TRBJ1-3; tentative D call: TRBD1 (5 bases). This sequence was found in a female donor in good health, enrolled as a control in a pregnancy study. Sequenced here: peripheral blood, sampled after pregnancy. This CDR3 reads CASSPGSTGVGNTIYF. The CDR3 DNA sequence: TGTGCCAGTAGCCCAGGTTCTACGGGGGTAGGAAACACCATATATTTT.